This TCR beta chain was profiled in a study of regulatory T cells in long-lasting Graves disease. In the study overall: Graves' patients diagnosed newly had used antithyroid drugs under 3 months.

CDR3 length equals 14 residues. Trimming cost V 2 bases and J 7 bases, with 14 bases left between them. Germline V gives CDR1 MNHNS, CDR2 SASEGT. Time point reported: newly diagnosed GD, antithyroid drugs for less than 3 months. PBMC RNA was the source of the TCR library. To make TCR beta libraries, researchers used iRepertoire HTBI primers and Arm-PCR of CDR3 regions. Each CDR3 protein is one row after TCRdb ran MiXCR on the multiplex PCR reads. The sample consists of around 420,000 distinct CDR3 sequences, less than 20% of them appearing once. This clonotype has more than one count but fewer than ten.

Sequenced here: peripheral blood mononuclear cells (PBMCs), sampled at new diagnosis, from a patient treated with antithyroid drugs. The genes are TRBV6-1 and TRBJ1-1; D ambiguous. The clonotype was recovered from a female donor with Graves disease. CDR3 bases: TGTGCCAGCAGTGAATTTCCCCTTGGAATTGAAGCTTTCTTT. Translating it yields CASSEFPLGIEAFF.